This section outlines one TCR beta chain sequence together with its context. This CDR3 is 16 amino acids long. Trimming removed 2 bases from V and 8 bases from J, with 22 bases in between. The germline CDR1 and CDR2 sequences are GTSNPN and SVGIG (reference sequence). The sample originates from a study of blood T cell repertoires in COVID-19. Whole-study context: Sites in the United States, Italy and Spain provided acute and convalescent COVID-19 samples. T cells, B-cell-depleted T cells, or PBMCs provided the cDNA or gDNA that served as material.

Participant-reported clinical history was the basis for cohort assignment. Generated by immunoSEQ multiplex PCR, the TCRdb table keeps only in-frame clones and is missing some. The data contain approximately 160,000 clones, 70% to 90% of them singletons. The chain joins TRBV30 to TRBJ2-1; tentatively, D is TRBD2 (8 bases). The clonotype comes from a woman in her fifties or sixties who had recovered from COVID-19. Sequenced sample: PBMCs or T cells enriched from blood (not recorded which). The CDR3 loop is CAWSSTGEAGVDEQFF. DNA of the CDR3: TGTGCCTGGAGTAGCACAGGGGAAGCGGGAGTGGATGAGCAGTTCTTC.